The following is a T cell receptor (beta chain) sequence with its context. Its antigen is not known. The data are from a study of high-grade serous ovarian cancer treatment subgroups. Study-level background: Samples averaged 14,192 reads and around 7,000 unique TCR beta rearrangements. Points from the study as a whole: Only CDR3 was analyzed; CDR1 and CDR2 were not. Without spatial data, bulk sequencing limits insight into HGSC tumor diversity. Tumors within one patient showed repertoire similarity of roughly 0.11 to 0.8.

Looked up from germline, CDR1 is SGDLS and CDR2 is YYNGEE. The CDR3 runs 13 residues. Trimming pared 4 bases from V and 6 bases from J, leaving 14 bases between. The data were produced by immunoSEQ multiplex PCR, yet TCRdb's version contains in-frame clones alone and is incomplete. The sample lists 30,000 to 40,000 clones; 70% to 80% were seen once. Tumor tissue was taken before any definitive surgery or chemotherapy was given. The chain carries TRBV9 and TRBJ2-7, with D tentatively TRBD2 (6 bases). Sequences were obtained from tumor tissue. The receptor was derived from a human donor with high-grade serous ovarian cancer. In DNA form, the CDR3 reads TGTGCCAGCAGCTCCTCGGGGGTCGGCGAGCAGTACTTC. Protein: CASSSSGVGEQYF. The full variable domain, its missing parts supplied by reference TRBV9 and TRBJ2-7, is DSGVTQTPKHLITATGQRVTLRCSPRSGDLSVYWYQQSLDQGLQFLIQYYNGEERAKGNILERFSAQQFPDLHSELNLSSLELGDSALYFCASSSSGVGEQYFGPGTRLTVT.